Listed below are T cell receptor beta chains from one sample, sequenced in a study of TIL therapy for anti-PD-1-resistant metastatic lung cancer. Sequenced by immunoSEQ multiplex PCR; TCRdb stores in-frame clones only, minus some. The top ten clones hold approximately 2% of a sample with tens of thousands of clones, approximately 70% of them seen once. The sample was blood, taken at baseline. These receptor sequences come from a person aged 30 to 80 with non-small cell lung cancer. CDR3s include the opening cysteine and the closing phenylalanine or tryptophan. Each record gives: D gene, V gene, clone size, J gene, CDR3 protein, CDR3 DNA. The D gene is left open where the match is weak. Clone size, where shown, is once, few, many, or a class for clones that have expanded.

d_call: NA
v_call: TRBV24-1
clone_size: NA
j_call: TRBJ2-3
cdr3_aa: CATSAPPGEEADTQYF
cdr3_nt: TGTGCCACCAGTGCCCCCCCAGGGGAGGAGGCAGATACGCAGTATTTT

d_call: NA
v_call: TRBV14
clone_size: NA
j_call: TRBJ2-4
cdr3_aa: CASSQERGRVNIQYF
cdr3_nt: TGTGCCAGCAGCCAAGAGAGGGGCAGGGTAAACATTCAGTACTTC

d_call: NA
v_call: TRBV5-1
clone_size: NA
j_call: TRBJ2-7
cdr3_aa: CASSEGGSYEQYF
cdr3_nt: TGCGCCAGCAGCGAAGGGGGTTCGTACGAGCAGTACTTC

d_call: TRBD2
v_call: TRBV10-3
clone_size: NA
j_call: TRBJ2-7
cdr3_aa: CAISESFGTSGSEVPYEQYF
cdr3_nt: TGTGCCATCAGTGAGTCGTTTGGGACTAGCGGGAGTGAGGTTCCGTACGAGCAGTACTTC

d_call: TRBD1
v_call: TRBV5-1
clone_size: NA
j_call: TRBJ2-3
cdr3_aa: CASSLVGQGSMDTQYF
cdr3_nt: TGCGCCAGCAGCTTGGTGGGACAGGGGTCGATGGATACGCAGTATTTT

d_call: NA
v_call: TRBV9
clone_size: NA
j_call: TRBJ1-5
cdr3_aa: CASSVSGYSNQPQHF
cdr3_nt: TGTGCCAGCAGCGTATCAGGGTATAGCAATCAGCCCCAGCATTTT

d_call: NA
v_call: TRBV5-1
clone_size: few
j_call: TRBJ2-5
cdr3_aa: CATSTTPEETQYF
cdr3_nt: TGCGCCACTTCGACTACGCCGGAAGAGACCCAGTACTTC

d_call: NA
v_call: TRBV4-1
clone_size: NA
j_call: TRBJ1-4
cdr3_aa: CASSQGAAATNEKLFF
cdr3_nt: TGCGCCAGCAGCCAAGGAGCGGCAGCAACTAATGAAAAACTGTTTTTT

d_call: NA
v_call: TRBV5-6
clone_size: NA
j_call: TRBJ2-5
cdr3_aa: CASSLRVPGTQYF
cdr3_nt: TGTGCCAGCAGCTTGAGGGTTCCGGGGACCCAGTACTTC

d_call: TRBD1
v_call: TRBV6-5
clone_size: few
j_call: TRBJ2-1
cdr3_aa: CASKGTGGVYEQFF
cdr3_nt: TGTGCCAGCAAGGGAACAGGGGGCGTTTATGAGCAGTTCTTC

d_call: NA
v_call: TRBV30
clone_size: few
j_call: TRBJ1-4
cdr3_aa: CAWSVNGPWEKLFF
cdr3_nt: TGTGCCTGGAGTGTAAACGGTCCGTGGGAAAAACTGTTTTTT

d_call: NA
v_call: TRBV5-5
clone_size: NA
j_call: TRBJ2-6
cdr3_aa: CASSTSGANVLTF
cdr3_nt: TGTGCCAGCAGTACCTCCGGGGCCAACGTCCTGACTTTC

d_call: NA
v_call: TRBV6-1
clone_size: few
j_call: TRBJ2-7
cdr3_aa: CASSEAFQGLQYF
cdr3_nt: TGTGCCAGCAGTGAAGCGTTTCAAGGGCTGCAGTACTTC

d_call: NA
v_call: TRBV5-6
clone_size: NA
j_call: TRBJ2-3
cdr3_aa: CASSPRHPRTDTQYF
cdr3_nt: TGTGCCAGCAGCCCCCGACACCCCCGAACAGATACGCAGTATTTT

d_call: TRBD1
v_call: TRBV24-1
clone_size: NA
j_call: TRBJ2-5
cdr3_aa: CATSEGQGAFQTQYF
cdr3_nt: TGTGCCACCAGTGAGGGTCAGGGGGCTTTTCAGACCCAGTACTTC

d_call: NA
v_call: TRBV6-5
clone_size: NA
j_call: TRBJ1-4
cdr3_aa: CASSGQTTNEKLFF
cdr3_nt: TGTGCCAGCAGCGGACAGACAACTAATGAAAAACTGTTTTTT

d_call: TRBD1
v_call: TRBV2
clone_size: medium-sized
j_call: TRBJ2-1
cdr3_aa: CASSEMSGGLNEQFF
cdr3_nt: TGTGCCAGCAGTGAAATGTCAGGGGGCTTGAATGAGCAGTTCTTC

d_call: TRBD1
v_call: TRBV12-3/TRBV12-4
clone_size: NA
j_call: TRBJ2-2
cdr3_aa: CASSGQGAGELFF
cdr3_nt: TGTGCCAGCAGTGGACAGGGGGCCGGGGAGCTGTTTTTT

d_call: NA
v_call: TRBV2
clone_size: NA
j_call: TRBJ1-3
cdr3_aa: CASSEEGSSTGNTIYF
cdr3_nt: TGTGCCAGCAGTGAAGAAGGATCCTCCACTGGAAACACCATATATTTT

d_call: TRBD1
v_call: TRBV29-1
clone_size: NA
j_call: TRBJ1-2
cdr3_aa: CSVAGGGLGYGYTF
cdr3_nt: TGCAGCGTTGCAGGGGGCGGGTTAGGGTATGGCTACACCTTC

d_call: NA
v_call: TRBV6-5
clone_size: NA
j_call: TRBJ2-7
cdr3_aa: CASSPRGPYEQYF
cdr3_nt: TGTGCCAGCAGTCCCCGTGGGCCGTACGAGCAGTACTTC

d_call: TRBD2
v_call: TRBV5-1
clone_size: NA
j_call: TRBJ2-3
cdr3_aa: CASSLRAGGDTQYF
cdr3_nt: TGCGCCAGCAGCTTAAGAGCGGGAGGAGATACGCAGTATTTT

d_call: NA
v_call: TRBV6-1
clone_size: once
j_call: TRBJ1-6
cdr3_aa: CASSENFLWQGNSPLHF
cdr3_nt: TGTGCCAGCAGTGAAAATTTTCTGTGGCAGGGTAATTCACCCCTCCACTTT